This is a list of T cell receptor beta chains from one sample in a study of blood T cell repertoires in COVID-19. TCRdb keeps only in-frame clones here, not all; method: immunoSEQ multiplex PCR. The data show some 78,000 clones, just over 85% seen once. Specimen: peripheral blood. These receptors were taken from a man aged 50-60 years with active or convalescent COVID-19. The CDR3 runs from the conserved cysteine through the conserved F or W. Each record gives: CDR3 DNA, CDR3 protein, clone size, J gene, V gene, D gene, CDR3 length. D genes are given only for firm matches. Size values are once, few and many counts, or a class for expanded clones, and some rows have none.

CDR3nt: TGCAGCGTTCTAAGTCCCCACGAGCAGTACTTC
CDR3aa: CSVLSPHEQYF
abundance: once
j_gene: TRBJ2-7
v_gene: TRBV29-1
d_gene: -
len: 11

CDR3nt: TGTGCCAGCAGCTCCGACAGTTCCAGCAATCAGCCCCAGCATTTT
CDR3aa: CASSSDSSSNQPQHF
abundance: -
j_gene: TRBJ1-5
v_gene: TRBV7-2
d_gene: -
len: 15

CDR3nt: TGTGCCAGCAGCATAGCGGGGGGGTCCAATGAGCAGTTCTTC
CDR3aa: CASSIAGGSNEQFF
abundance: -
j_gene: TRBJ2-1
v_gene: TRBV6-2/TRBV6-3
d_gene: TRBD2
len: 14

CDR3nt: TGTGCCAGCAGTTACCCCGGCGGCCCTGAAGCTTTCTTT
CDR3aa: CASSYPGGPEAFF
abundance: -
j_gene: TRBJ1-1
v_gene: TRBV6-5
d_gene: -
len: 13

CDR3nt: TGTGCCAGCAGGAAAGTCAGGGGAAGGAGCTCCTACAATGAGCAGTTCTTC
CDR3aa: CASRKVRGRSSYNEQFF
abundance: -
j_gene: TRBJ2-1
v_gene: TRBV21-1
d_gene: -
len: 17

CDR3nt: TGTGCCTGGGACGGGGGGCAAGAGACCCAGTACTTC
CDR3aa: CAWDGGQETQYF
abundance: -
j_gene: TRBJ2-5
v_gene: TRBV30
d_gene: TRBD2
len: 12

CDR3nt: TGTGCCAGCAGTAGTCACAGGGGTGCTGGGGCCAACGTCCTGACTTTC
CDR3aa: CASSSHRGAGANVLTF
abundance: -
j_gene: TRBJ2-6
v_gene: TRBV25-1
d_gene: TRBD1
len: 16

CDR3nt: TGCGCCAGCAGCTTGGCAGGTTCGGTCACTGAAGCTTTCTTT
CDR3aa: CASSLAGSVTEAFF
abundance: -
j_gene: TRBJ1-1
v_gene: TRBV5-1
d_gene: -
len: 14

CDR3nt: TGTGCCAGTAGGGGACAGGGGGACGTCGGCACCGGGGAGCTGTTTTTT
CDR3aa: CASRGQGDVGTGELFF
abundance: -
j_gene: TRBJ2-2
v_gene: TRBV19
d_gene: TRBD1
len: 16

CDR3nt: TGCGCCAGCAGTGAAAGTGGAGGGGCTCAGCCCCAGCATTTT
CDR3aa: CASSESGGAQPQHF
abundance: -
j_gene: TRBJ1-5
v_gene: TRBV10-2
d_gene: -
len: 14

CDR3nt: TGCAGCGTCGGCTCAGGGTCGGACTATGGCTACACCTTC
CDR3aa: CSVGSGSDYGYTF
abundance: -
j_gene: TRBJ1-2
v_gene: TRBV29-1
d_gene: -
len: 13

CDR3nt: TGTGCCAGCAGTTACGGGACAGGGGACGAGCAGTACTTC
CDR3aa: CASSYGTGDEQYF
abundance: -
j_gene: TRBJ2-7
v_gene: TRBV6-6
d_gene: TRBD1
len: 13

CDR3nt: TGTGCCAGCAGTTCGACAGGGAGTAATCAGCCCCAGCATTTT
CDR3aa: CASSSTGSNQPQHF
abundance: -
j_gene: TRBJ1-5
v_gene: TRBV11-2
d_gene: TRBD1
len: 14

CDR3nt: TGTGCTAGTGGTTTGGCGTTCTCAGATACGCAGTATTTT
CDR3aa: CASGLAFSDTQYF
abundance: -
j_gene: TRBJ2-3
v_gene: TRBV12-5
d_gene: -
len: 13

CDR3nt: TGTGCCAGCAGCCAAGGATACAAGAACACCGGGGAGCTGTTTTTT
CDR3aa: CASSQGYKNTGELFF
abundance: -
j_gene: TRBJ2-2
v_gene: TRBV3-1/TRBV3-2
d_gene: -
len: 15

CDR3nt: TGTGCCAGCAGCCCTAACAGGGTCTCCACTGAAGCTTTCTTT
CDR3aa: CASSPNRVSTEAFF
abundance: -
j_gene: TRBJ1-1
v_gene: TRBV6-2/TRBV6-3
d_gene: -
len: 14

CDR3nt: TGTGCCAGCAGCTTATATGGGACAGGGATGGGGAACGGAGCTTTCTTT
CDR3aa: CASSLYGTGMGNGAFF
abundance: -
j_gene: TRBJ1-1
v_gene: TRBV7-2
d_gene: TRBD1
len: 16

CDR3nt: TGTGCCAGCAGAGGGGGCAGGGGAACAGATACGCAGTATTTT
CDR3aa: CASRGGRGTDTQYF
abundance: once
j_gene: TRBJ2-3
v_gene: TRBV2
d_gene: TRBD1
len: 14

CDR3nt: TGTGCCAGCAGTCAGACTGGAGGCTACACCTTC
CDR3aa: CASSQTGGYTF
abundance: -
j_gene: TRBJ1-2
v_gene: TRBV6-5
d_gene: -
len: 11

CDR3nt: TGTGCCAGCAGTGACCCGGGGACCTACAATGAGCAGTTCTTC
CDR3aa: CASSDPGTYNEQFF
abundance: -
j_gene: TRBJ2-1
v_gene: TRBV6-4
d_gene: -
len: 14

CDR3nt: TGTGCCAGCAGCCATCCCGGACTGGGCGAGCAGTACTTC
CDR3aa: CASSHPGLGEQYF
abundance: -
j_gene: TRBJ2-7
v_gene: TRBV3-1/TRBV3-2
d_gene: -
len: 13

CDR3nt: TGTGCCAGCGGGGCGGGGGGCGCAGATACGCAGTATTTT
CDR3aa: CASGAGGADTQYF
abundance: -
j_gene: TRBJ2-3
v_gene: TRBV14
d_gene: TRBD2
len: 13

CDR3nt: TGTGCCAGCAGTACTCTAGCGAAAGAGACCCAGTACTTC
CDR3aa: CASSTLAKETQYF
abundance: once
j_gene: TRBJ2-5
v_gene: TRBV28
d_gene: -
len: 13

CDR3nt: TGTGCCAGTAGTTCCATTAGCGGGAGGAGCACAGATACGCAGTATTTT
CDR3aa: CASSSISGRSTDTQYF
abundance: -
j_gene: TRBJ2-3
v_gene: TRBV19
d_gene: TRBD2
len: 16

CDR3nt: TGTGCCAGCAGACGCGGGGAGGGCGGATTCTATGGCTACACCTTC
CDR3aa: CASRRGEGGFYGYTF
abundance: -
j_gene: TRBJ1-2
v_gene: TRBV7-9
d_gene: -
len: 15

CDR3nt: TGTGCCAGCAGTTACTCGACAGGGGGCGGGTATGGCTACACCTTC
CDR3aa: CASSYSTGGGYGYTF
abundance: -
j_gene: TRBJ1-2
v_gene: TRBV6-5
d_gene: TRBD1
len: 15

CDR3nt: TGTGCCAGCAGTGAAGCTCCGGGACAGTACAATGAGCAGTTCTTC
CDR3aa: CASSEAPGQYNEQFF
abundance: -
j_gene: TRBJ2-1
v_gene: TRBV25-1
d_gene: TRBD1
len: 15

CDR3nt: TGCGCCAGCAGCCCCAACGGGGGATCCTACGAGCAGTACTTC
CDR3aa: CASSPNGGSYEQYF
abundance: few
j_gene: TRBJ2-7
v_gene: TRBV5-1
d_gene: -
len: 14

CDR3nt: TGTGCCAGCAAACCATCAGGGGGAACTCAGAGGGGTTACTCTGGGGCCAACGTCCTGACTTTC
CDR3aa: CASKPSGGTQRGYSGANVLTF
abundance: -
j_gene: TRBJ2-6
v_gene: TRBV19
d_gene: TRBD1
len: 21

CDR3nt: TGTGCCAGCAGCTCTAGGGGTCCCAAAAACATTCAGTACTTC
CDR3aa: CASSSRGPKNIQYF
abundance: -
j_gene: TRBJ2-4
v_gene: TRBV7-2
d_gene: -
len: 14

CDR3nt: TGTGCCAGCAGCCAAGATGAGGGGCGGGGGTACACTGAAGCTTTCTTT
CDR3aa: CASSQDEGRGYTEAFF
abundance: once
j_gene: TRBJ1-1
v_gene: TRBV14
d_gene: -
len: 16